This T cell receptor (beta chain) was recorded in a study of blood T cells in healthy people across ages. Overall study context: Through template switching, about one barcoded beta molecule was captured per two T cells, as measured in model experiments. Study-wide results and caveats: Compared with aged donors, long-lived donors showed fewer expanded clones, suggesting selection.

Note on this clonotype: Antigen: not known.

The CDR3 has 16 residues. Germline V CDR1 and CDR2: LGHNA, YSLEER. The trim removed 1 base at V and 3 bases at J, leaving 4 bases unmatched. The authors ran a second PCR of 7 to 11 cycles using a sample-barcoded 5' primer and a J-beta primer mix. TCRdb called the 5' RACE reads again in MiXCR, with one record for every CDR3 protein. The data contain 1.8 million or so distinct CDR3 sequences, about two fifths of them singletons. The origin of this receptor is a human donor in good health. The chain links TRBV4-3 to TRBJ2-3; TRBD2 aligns across 10 bases. The sample consisted of blood. The DNA of the CDR3 is TGCGCCAGCAGCCAAGGCGTAGCGGGGGGTACAGATACGCAGTATTTT. Translated, it gives CASSQGVAGGTDTQYF.